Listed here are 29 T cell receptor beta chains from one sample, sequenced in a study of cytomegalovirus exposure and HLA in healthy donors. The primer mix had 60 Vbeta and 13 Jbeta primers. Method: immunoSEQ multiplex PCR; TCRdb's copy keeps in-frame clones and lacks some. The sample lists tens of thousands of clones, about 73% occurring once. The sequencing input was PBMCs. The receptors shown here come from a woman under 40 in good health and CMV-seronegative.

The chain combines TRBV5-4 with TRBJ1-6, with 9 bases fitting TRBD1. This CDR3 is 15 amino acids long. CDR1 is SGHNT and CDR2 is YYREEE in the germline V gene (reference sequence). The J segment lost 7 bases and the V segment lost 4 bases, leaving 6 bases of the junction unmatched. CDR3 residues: CASSGTGTGNSPLHF. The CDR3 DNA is TGTGCCAGCAGCGGAACCGGGACAGGGAATTCACCCCTCCACTTT.

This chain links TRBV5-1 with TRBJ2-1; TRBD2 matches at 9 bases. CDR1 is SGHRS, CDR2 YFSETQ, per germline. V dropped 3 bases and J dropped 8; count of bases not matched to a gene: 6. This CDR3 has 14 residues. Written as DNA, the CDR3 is TGCGCCAGCAGCTGGAGACTAGCGGAAGATGAGCAGTTCTTC. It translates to CASSWRLAEDEQFF. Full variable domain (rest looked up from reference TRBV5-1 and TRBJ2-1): KAGVTQTPRYLIKTRGQQVTLSCSPISGHRSVSWYQQTPGQGLQFLFEYFSETQRNKGNFPGRFSGRQFSNSRSEMNVSTLELGDSALYLCASSWRLAEDEQFFGPGTRLTVL.

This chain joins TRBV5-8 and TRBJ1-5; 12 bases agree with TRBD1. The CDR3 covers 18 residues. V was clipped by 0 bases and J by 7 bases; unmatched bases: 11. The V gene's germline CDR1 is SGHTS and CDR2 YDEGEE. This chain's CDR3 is CASSLAPGTGGLLQPQHF. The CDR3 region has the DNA TGTGCCAGCAGCTTGGCCCCCGGGACAGGGGGCCTTCTGCAGCCCCAGCATTTT.

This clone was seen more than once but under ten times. The CDR3 DNA reads as TGTGCCAGTAGTATAAGGGGGAGCACAGATACGCAGTATTTT. Protein sequence: CASSIRGSTDTQYF. The chain recombines TRBV19 with TRBJ2-3, with D possibly matching TRBD1 (6 bases). Germline V lookup: CDR1 LNHDA, CDR2 SQIVND (reference sequence). V was pared by 2 bases and J by 0 bases, with 6 bases between. The CDR3 is 14 residues long.

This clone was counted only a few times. Here the CDR3 reads CASSFAGLHQPQHF. The CDR3 nucleotides read TGTGCCAGCAGTTTTGCAGGGCTTCATCAGCCCCAGCATTTT. The rearrangement links TRBV27 to TRBJ1-5, with D possibly being TRBD1 (5 bases). Germline CDR1 and CDR2: MNHEY and SMNVEV (reference sequence). Trimming pared 3 bases from V and 5 bases from J, leaving 11 bases between. This CDR3 contains 14 residues.

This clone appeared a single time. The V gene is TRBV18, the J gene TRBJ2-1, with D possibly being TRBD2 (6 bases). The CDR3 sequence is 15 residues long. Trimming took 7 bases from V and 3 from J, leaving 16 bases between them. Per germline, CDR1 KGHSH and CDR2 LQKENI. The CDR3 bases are TGTGCCAGCTACGGTACCGGGGGACTCTACAATGAGCAGTTCTTC. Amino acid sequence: CASYGTGGLYNEQFF.

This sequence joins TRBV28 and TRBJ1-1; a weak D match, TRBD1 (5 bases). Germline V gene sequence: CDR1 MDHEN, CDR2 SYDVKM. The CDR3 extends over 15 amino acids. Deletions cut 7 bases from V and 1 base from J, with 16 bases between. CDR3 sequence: CASTRWGGENTEAFF. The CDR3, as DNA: TGTGCCAGCACACGCTGGGGAGGGGAGAACACTGAAGCTTTCTTT.

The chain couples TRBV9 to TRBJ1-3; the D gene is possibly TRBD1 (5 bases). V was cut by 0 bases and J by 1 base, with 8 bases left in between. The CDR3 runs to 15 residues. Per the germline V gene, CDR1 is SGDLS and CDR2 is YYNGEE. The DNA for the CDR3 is TGTGCCAGCAGCGTAGCTCAGGGTTCTGGAAACACCATATATTTT. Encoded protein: CASSVAQGSGNTIYF.

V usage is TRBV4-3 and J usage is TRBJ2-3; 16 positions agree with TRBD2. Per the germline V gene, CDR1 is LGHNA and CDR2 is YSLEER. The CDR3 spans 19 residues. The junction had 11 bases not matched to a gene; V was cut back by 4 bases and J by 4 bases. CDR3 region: CASSPFSGTSGGVPDTQYF. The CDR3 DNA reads TGCGCCAGCAGCCCCTTTTCCGGGACTAGCGGGGGGGTCCCAGATACGCAGTATTTT.

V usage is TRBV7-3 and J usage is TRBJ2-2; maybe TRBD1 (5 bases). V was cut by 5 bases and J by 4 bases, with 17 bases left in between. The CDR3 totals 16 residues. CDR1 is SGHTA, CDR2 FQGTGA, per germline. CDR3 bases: TGTGCCAGCAGCCCCCAGGGTCGTAGGGCCACCGGGGAGCTGTTTTTT. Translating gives CASSPQGRRATGELFF.

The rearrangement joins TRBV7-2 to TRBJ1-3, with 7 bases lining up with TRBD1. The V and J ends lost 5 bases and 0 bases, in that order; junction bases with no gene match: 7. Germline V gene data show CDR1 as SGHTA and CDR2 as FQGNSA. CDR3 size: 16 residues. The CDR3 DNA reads TGTGCCAGCAGCCTATCGGGGACAGCCTCTGGAAACACCATATATTTT. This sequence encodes CASSLSGTASGNTIYF.

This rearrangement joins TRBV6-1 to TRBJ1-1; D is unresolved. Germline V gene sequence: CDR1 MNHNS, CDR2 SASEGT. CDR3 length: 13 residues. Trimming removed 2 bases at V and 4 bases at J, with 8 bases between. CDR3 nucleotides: TGTGCCAGCAGTGAATTCCGGGGCACTGAAGCTTTCTTT. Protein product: CASSEFRGTEAFF.

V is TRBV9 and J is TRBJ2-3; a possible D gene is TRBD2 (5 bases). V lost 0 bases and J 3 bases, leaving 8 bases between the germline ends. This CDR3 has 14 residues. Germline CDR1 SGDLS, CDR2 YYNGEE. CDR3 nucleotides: TGTGCCAGCAGCGTAGGGCTAGCAACAGATACGCAGTATTTT. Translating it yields CASSVGLATDTQYF.

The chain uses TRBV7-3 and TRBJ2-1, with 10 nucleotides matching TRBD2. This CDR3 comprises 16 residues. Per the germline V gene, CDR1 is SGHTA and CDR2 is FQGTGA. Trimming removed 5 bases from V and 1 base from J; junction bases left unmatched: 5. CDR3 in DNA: TGTGCCAGCAGCCCAATAGCGGGGGGTTCCTACAATGAGCAGTTCTTC. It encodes CASSPIAGGSYNEQFF. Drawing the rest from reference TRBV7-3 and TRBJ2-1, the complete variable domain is GAGVSQTPSNKVTEKGKYVELRCDPISGHTALYWYRQSLGQGPEFLIYFQGTGAADDSGLPNDRFFAVRPEGSVSTLKIQRTERGDSAVYLCASSPIAGGSYNEQFFGPGTRLTVL.

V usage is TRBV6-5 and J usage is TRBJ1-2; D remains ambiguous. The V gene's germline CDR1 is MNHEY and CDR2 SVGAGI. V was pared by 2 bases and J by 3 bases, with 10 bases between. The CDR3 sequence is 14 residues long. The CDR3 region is CASSYLGVDYGYTF. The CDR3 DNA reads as TGTGCCAGCAGTTACCTCGGGGTAGACTATGGCTACACCTTC.

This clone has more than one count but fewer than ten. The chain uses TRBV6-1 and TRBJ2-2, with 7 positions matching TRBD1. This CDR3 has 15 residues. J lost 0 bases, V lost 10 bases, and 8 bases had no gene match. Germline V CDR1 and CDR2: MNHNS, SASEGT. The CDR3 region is CATRPGTANTGELFF. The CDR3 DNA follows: TGTGCCACTAGACCCGGGACAGCGAACACCGGGGAGCTGTTTTTT.

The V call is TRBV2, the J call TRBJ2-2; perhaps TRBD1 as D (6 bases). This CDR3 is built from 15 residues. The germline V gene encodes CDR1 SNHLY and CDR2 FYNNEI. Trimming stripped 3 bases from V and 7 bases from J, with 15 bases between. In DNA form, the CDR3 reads TGTGCCAGCAGTGAGTTGGGGGCATCGATCGGGGAGCTGTTTTTT. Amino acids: CASSELGASIGELFF.

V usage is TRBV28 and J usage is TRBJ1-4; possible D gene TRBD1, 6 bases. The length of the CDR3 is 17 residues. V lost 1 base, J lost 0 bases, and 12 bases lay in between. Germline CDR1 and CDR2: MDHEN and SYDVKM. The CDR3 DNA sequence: TGTGCCAGCAGTTTATACCAGGGGAGGGCAACTAATGAAAAACTGTTTTTT. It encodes CASSLYQGRATNEKLFF.

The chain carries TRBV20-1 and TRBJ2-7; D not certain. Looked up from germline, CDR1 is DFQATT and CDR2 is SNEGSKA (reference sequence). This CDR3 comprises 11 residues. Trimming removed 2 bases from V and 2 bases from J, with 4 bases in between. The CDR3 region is CSARSAYEQYF. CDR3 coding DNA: TGCAGTGCTAGATCAGCCTACGAGCAGTACTTC.

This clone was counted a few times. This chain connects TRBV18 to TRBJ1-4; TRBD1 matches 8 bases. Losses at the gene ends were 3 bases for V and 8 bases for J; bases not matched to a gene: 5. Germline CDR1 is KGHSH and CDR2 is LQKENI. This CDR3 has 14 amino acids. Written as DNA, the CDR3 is TGTGCCAGCTCACCCGGACAGGGAAGCGAAAAACTGTTTTTT. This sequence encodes CASSPGQGSEKLFF.

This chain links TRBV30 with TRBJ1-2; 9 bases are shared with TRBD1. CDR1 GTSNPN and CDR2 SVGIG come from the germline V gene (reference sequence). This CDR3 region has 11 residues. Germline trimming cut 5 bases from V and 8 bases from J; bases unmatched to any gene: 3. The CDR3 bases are TGTGCCTGGGGACAGGGGAGAGGCTACACCTTC. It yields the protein CAWGQGRGYTF.

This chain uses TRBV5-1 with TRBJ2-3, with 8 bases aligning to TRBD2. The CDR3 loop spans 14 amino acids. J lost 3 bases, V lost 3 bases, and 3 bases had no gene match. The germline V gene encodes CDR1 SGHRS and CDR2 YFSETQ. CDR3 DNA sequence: TGCGCCAGCAGCTCCGGGGGGGCTACAGATACGCAGTATTTT. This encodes CASSSGGATDTQYF.

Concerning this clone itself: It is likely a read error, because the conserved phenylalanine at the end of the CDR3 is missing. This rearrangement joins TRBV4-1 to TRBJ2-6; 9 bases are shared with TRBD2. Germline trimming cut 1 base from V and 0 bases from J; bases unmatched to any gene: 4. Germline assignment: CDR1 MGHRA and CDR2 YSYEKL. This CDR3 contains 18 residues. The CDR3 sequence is CASSQAAAGGSGANVLTV. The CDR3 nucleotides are TGCGCCAGCAGCCAAGCTGCAGCGGGGGGCTCTGGGGCCAACGTCCTGACTGTC.

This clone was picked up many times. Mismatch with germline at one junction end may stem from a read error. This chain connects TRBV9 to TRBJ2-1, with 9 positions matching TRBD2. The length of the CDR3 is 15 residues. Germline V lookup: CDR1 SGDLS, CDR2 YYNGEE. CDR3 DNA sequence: TGTGCCACCAGCCACCAAGGGCGGGGGGGCGATGAGCAGTTCTTC. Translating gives CATSHQGRGGDEQFF.

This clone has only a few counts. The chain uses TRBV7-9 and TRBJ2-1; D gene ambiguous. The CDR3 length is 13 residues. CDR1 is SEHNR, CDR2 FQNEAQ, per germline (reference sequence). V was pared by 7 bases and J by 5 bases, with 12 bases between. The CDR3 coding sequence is TGTGCCAGCACCCCTGAGGCAGACAATGAGCAGTTCTTC. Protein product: CASTPEADNEQFF.

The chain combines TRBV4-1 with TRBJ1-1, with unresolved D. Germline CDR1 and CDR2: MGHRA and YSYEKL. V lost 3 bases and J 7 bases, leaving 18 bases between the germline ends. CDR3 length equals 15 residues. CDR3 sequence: CASSHPNLQTDEAFF. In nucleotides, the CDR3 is TGCGCCAGCAGCCACCCAAACTTACAGACGGATGAAGCTTTCTTT.

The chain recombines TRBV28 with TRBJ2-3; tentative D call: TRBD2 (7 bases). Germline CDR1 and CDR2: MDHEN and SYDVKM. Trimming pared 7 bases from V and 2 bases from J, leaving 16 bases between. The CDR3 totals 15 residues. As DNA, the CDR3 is TGTGCCAGCAACCTAGGGGGGGGCTACACAGATACGCAGTATTTT. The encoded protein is CASNLGGGYTDTQYF.

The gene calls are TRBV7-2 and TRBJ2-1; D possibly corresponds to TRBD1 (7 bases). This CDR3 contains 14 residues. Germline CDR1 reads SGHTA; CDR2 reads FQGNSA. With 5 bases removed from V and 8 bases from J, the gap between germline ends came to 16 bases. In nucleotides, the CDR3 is TGTGCCAGCAGCAAGGGGGCTAGGGGGGATGAGCAGTTCTTC. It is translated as CASSKGARGDEQFF.

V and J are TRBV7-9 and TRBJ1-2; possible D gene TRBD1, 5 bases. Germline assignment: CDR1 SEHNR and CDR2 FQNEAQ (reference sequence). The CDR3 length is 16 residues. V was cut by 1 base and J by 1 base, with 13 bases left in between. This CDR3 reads CASSLVRAGSNYGYTF. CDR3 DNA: TGTGCCAGCAGCTTAGTCAGGGCAGGAAGTAACTATGGCTACACCTTC. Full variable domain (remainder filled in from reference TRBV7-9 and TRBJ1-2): DTGVSQNPRHKITKRGQNVTFRCDPISEHNRLYWYRQTLGQGPEFLTYFQNEAQLEKSRLLSDRFSAERPKGSFSTLEIQRTEQGDSAMYLCASSLVRAGSNYGYTFGSGTRLTVV.